The source of this T cell receptor (beta chain) is a study of blood T cell repertoires in COVID-19. Study context: The cDNA or gDNA used as material had been derived from T cells, B-cell-depleted T cells, or PBMCs.

Original analysis: Researchers report that nucleated cell counts were estimated from reference gene primer amplification. Sequencing was performed with immunoSEQ multiplex PCR; in TCRdb, only in-frame clones are kept and a portion is missing. The V and J calls and the clone size are those of that table, but D and trimming were determined from the DNA. The table has 120,000 or so clones, about 86% seen once. In germline, CDR1 is SGDLS, CDR2 YYNGEE. This CDR3 contains 15 residues. The junction had 12 bases not matched to a gene; V was cut back by 4 bases and J by 10 bases. The chain uses TRBV9 and TRBJ1-4, with 8 positions matching TRBD1. What was sequenced was peripheral blood. The sequence derives from an elderly man with active or convalescent COVID-19. The CDR3: CASSPTGQGEGKLFF. CDR3 nucleotide sequence: TGTGCCAGCAGCCCAACCGGACAGGGAGAAGGAAAACTGTTTTTT.